Presented here are 2 T cell receptor beta chains from one specimen sequenced in a study of beta chain features in type 1 diabetes. Study findings and constraints: Type 1 diabetes patients had moderately but significantly shorter TCRB CDR3s in all four CD4+ subsets.

Expressed TCRB transcripts were sequenced after all isolated RNA was converted to cDNA. Produced via immunoSEQ multiplex PCR; TCRdb's table is partial and in-frame only. The sample records 150,000 to 200,000 clones, roughly 59% being singletons. The antigens these receptors bind are not known. Sequencing was carried out using naive CD4+ T cells from blood. These receptors were collected from a man aged 25-45 years with type 1 diabetes.

V usage is TRBV15 and J usage is TRBJ2-7; tentative D call: TRBD2 (5 bases). V was shortened by 0 bases and J by 0 bases, with 21 bases between the two germline ends. CDR1 is LNHNV and CDR2 is YYDKDF in the germline V gene (reference sequence). This CDR3 is built from 19 residues. In nucleotides, the CDR3 is TGTGCCACCAGCAGAGATTACCCACTAGTAGGGTCCAGCTCCTACGAGCAGTACTTC. It yields the protein CATSRDYPLVGSSSYEQYF.

This chain joins TRBV25-1 and TRBJ2-4; TRBD2 is a possible D gene (6 bases). Trimming stripped 7 bases from V and 8 bases from J, with 15 bases between. CDR1 MGHDK and CDR2 SYGVNS come from the germline V gene. The length of the CDR3 is 13 residues. CDR3 sequence (DNA): TGTGCCAGCATTTCGGGGGATGAGGACATTCAGTACTTC. This encodes CASISGDEDIQYF.